This note documents a single TCR beta chain sequence. Which antigen it targets is not known. Base qualities were left out, and no much larger clone turns up one base away. This record belongs to a study of metastatic and nonmetastatic thyroid tumors (TCRdb year 2020). With regard to the full study: Repertoires from peripheral blood and from tumor or nodule tissue samples of malignant and benign thyroid patients were compared. What the study reported, not specific to this receptor: In both blood and tumor samples, TCR beta diversity was reported to be significantly higher in malignant tumors than in benign nodules.

No treatment had been received by any patient before thyroid surgery. The study retrospectively analysed patient clinical samples collected from 2012 to 2018 using T-cell receptor beta sequencing. Library preparation used PCR. Sequencing took place on an Illumina HiSeq 4000. High-throughput sequencing was used to profile the TCR beta-chain CDR3 region of each patient. Per the original workflow: A classifier to discriminate distant-metastatic papillary thyroid cancer patients was built from CDR3 differences across clinicopathological groups. To measure repertoire diversity the researchers used the Shannon index, while the Morisita-Horn index served to gauge how similar the tumor and blood repertoires were. The public reads were reanalyzed by TCRdb: fastp trimming at Q25, MiXCR alignment, in-frame beta chains only. Here the V and J calls rest on TCRdb's processing, not on the authors' analysis. The table for this sample lists over 45,000 clones; more than 20% of them were counted only once. Approximately 3.8% of the sample is taken by the ten largest.

Trimmed from V: 4 bases; trimmed from J: 5 bases; junction bases lacking a gene match: 20. Including the terminal cysteine and phenylalanine, the CDR3 comprises 18 residues. Just CDR3 DNA is preserved here, 54 bases in frame from base 1. The TCR originated in a male donor with papillary thyroid cancer or a benign thyroid nodule (not recorded which). Some clones in this sample may be carry-over from other donors' samples. The sample taken for sequencing was blood. The receptor chain draws on TRBV12-3 or TRBV12-4 and TRBJ2-7, with 7 bases matching TRBD1. In nucleotides, the sequence is TGTGCCAGCAGTTCCACTATTGACAGGGACACCGCTATCAACGAGCAGTACTTC. This translates into CASSSTIDRDTAINEQYF.